This section outlines one T cell receptor beta chain sequence together with its context. What it recognizes is unknown. Both 60 Vbeta primers and 13 Jbeta primers went into the PCR. TCRdb's copy holds only in-frame clones and misses some; the assay was immunoSEQ multiplex PCR. The sample includes about 63,000 clones, 71% of them seen just once. The sample is drawn from a study of cytomegalovirus exposure and HLA in healthy donors. Study outcomes and limitations: Prediction of most subjects' HLA-A and HLA-B alleles by TCR beta sequences was reportedly accurate.

The CDR3 spans 14 residues. CDR1 and CDR2 (germline): SGHNT, YYREEE (reference sequence). The germline V and J ends were trimmed by 4 bases and 4 bases, with 12 bases remaining between them. This sequence joins TRBV5-4 and TRBJ1-5; a weak D match, TRBD1 (6 bases). The sequenced material came from PBMCs. This TCR derives from a man in his forties or fifties in good health and CMV-seropositive. The CDR3, as DNA: TGTGCCAGCAGCGTGGAGGGGGGGAATCAGCCCCAGCATTTT. It codes for CASSVEGGNQPQHF.